The 25 T cell receptor beta chains presented below share a single source sample, sequenced in a study of regulatory T cells in long-lasting Graves disease. Arm-PCR of CDR3 regions and iRepertoire HTBI primers were the basis on which TCR beta libraries were built. TCRdb recomputed calls from the multiplex PCR reads with MiXCR, one row per CDR3 protein. Among some 320,000 distinct CDR3 sequences listed, 15% to 20% were seen once. Time point in this sample: newly diagnosed GD, antithyroid drugs for less than 3 months. RNA isolated from PBMCs was used to make the TCR library. Sample: peripheral blood mononuclear cells (PBMCs), taken at new diagnosis, from a patient treated with antithyroid drugs. The receptors were sampled from a female donor with Graves disease.

This chain uses TRBV6-1 with TRBJ2-1, with no clear D. The CDR3 contains 14 residues. V gave up 0 bases and J gave up 9 bases, with 12 bases separating them. Per the germline V gene, CDR1 is MNHNS and CDR2 is SASEGT. The DNA for the CDR3 is TGTGCCAGCAGTGAAGCCGTCGGAGTTGCTGAGCAGTTCTTC. Translation gives CASSEAVGVAEQFF.

This clonotype has a count of ten or more. The DNA for the CDR3 is TGTGCCAGCAGTTTATCCACAGTGTTGTCGACTGAAGCTTTCTTT. Translation gives CASSLSTVLSTEAFF. The V gene is TRBV27, the J gene TRBJ1-1, with no clear D. V dropped 0 bases and J dropped 5 bases, with 13 bases sitting between them. The CDR3 consists of 15 residues. CDR1 MNHEY and CDR2 SMNVEV come from the germline V gene (reference sequence).

This clonotype was recorded a few times. The chain's CDR3 is CASSSQIGTAYNEQFF. CDR3 sequence (DNA): TGTGCCAGCAGCTCTCAAATCGGGACAGCATACAATGAGCAGTTCTTC. The gene calls are TRBV7-6 and TRBJ2-1; 7 nucleotides line up with TRBD1. The germline V gene has CDR1 SGHVS and CDR2 FNYEAQ. The CDR3 extends over 16 amino acids. Germline trimming cut 4 bases from V and 4 bases from J; bases unmatched to any gene: 10.

There are many counts of this clonotype. The V call is TRBV3-1, the J call TRBJ1-2; maybe TRBD1 (6 bases). CDR3 length equals 16 residues. V was trimmed by 1 base and J by 6 bases, leaving 18 bases between them. The germline gives CDR1 LGHDT, CDR2 YNNKEL (reference sequence). The CDR3 spells CASSQGTGRGKDGYTF. CDR3 nucleotides: TGTGCCAGCAGCCAAGGGACTGGCAGGGGCAAGGATGGCTACACCTTC.

This clonotype was picked up many times. This rearrangement joins TRBV12-3 or TRBV12-4 to TRBJ1-5, with a tentative D call TRBD1 (5 bases). V was cut by 5 bases and J by 3 bases, with 14 bases left in between. The CDR3 consists of 15 residues. DNA of the CDR3: TGTGCCAGCAGTGCAACTTGGGGGATCAATCAGCCCCAGCATTTT. Amino acids: CASSATWGINQPQHF.

This clonotype was seen many times. The J gene is TRBJ2-1, the V gene TRBV12-3 or TRBV12-4; TRBD2 matches 7 bases. The junction had 6 bases not matched to a gene; V was cut back by 7 bases and J by 6 bases. This CDR3 spans 13 amino acids. CDR3 sequence: CASTLGGFNEQFF. CDR3 nucleotides: TGTGCCAGCACCTTGGGAGGGTTCAATGAGCAGTTCTTC.

The chain combines TRBV7-6 with TRBJ2-3, with D perhaps assigned TRBD1 or TRBD2 (7 bases each). V was cut by 1 base and J by 0 bases, with 23 bases left in between. Germline V lookup: CDR1 SGHVS, CDR2 FNYEAQ. The CDR3 length is 20 residues. The CDR3 is CASSLGAGQFILSSTDTQYF. In nucleotides, the CDR3 is TGTGCCAGCAGCTTAGGAGCGGGACAGTTCATATTATCTAGCACAGATACGCAGTATTTT.

In this sample, this clonotype turned up many times. The chain recombines TRBV20-1 with TRBJ1-5, with D hard to call. The CDR3 has 15 residues. The V end was cut by 0 bases, the J end by 5 bases, with 14 bases between. Germline V gene sequence: CDR1 DFQATT, CDR2 SNEGSKA (reference sequence). The CDR3 coding sequence is TGCAGTGCTAGAGATGGATTAGGAGACTATCAGCCCCAGCATTTT. Protein sequence: CSARDGLGDYQPQHF.

Note on this clonotype: This may arise from a read error, as a much more abundant clone is one base away. The rearrangement joins TRBV5-4 to TRBJ2-5; D gene unclear. CDR1 is SGHNT, CDR2 YYREEE, per germline (reference sequence). This CDR3 contains 15 residues. The CDR3 sequence: CASSPPFVGQETQCF. CDR3 bases: TGTGCCAGCAGCCCACCCTTTGTGGGCCAAGAGACCCAGTGCTTC.

The rearrangement joins TRBV2 to TRBJ2-2, with D perhaps TRBD1 (5 bases). Germline-derived CDR1 and CDR2 are SNHLY and FYNNEI. Trimming left V 4 bases short and J 4 bases short, with 10 bases between. The CDR3 sequence is 14 residues long. CDR3 amino acids: CASSVGALTGELFF. CDR3 DNA sequence: TGTGCCAGCAGTGTAGGGGCGCTCACCGGGGAGCTGTTTTTT. The whole variable domain, filled in from reference TRBV2 and TRBJ2-2, reads EPEVTQTPSHQVTQMGQEVILRCVPISNHLYFYWYRQILGQKVEFLVSFYNNEISEKSEIFDDQFSVERPDGSNFTLKIRSTKLEDSAMYFCASSVGALTGELFFGEGSRLTVL.

This clonotype was seen repeatedly, ten times or more. The genes are TRBV5-4 and TRBJ2-1; TRBD2 agrees at 7 bases. Trimming cost V 7 bases and J 3 bases; bases outside gene matches: 4. The CDR3 runs 13 residues. Germline V lookup: CDR1 SGHNT, CDR2 YYREEE (reference sequence). CDR3 nucleotide sequence: TGTGCCAGCGGGGAGGGAGTCTACAATGAGCAGTTCTTC. It translates to CASGEGVYNEQFF.

This clonotype has a count of ten or more. The chain employs TRBV6-1 and TRBJ1-2; D may be TRBD1 (6 bases). Trimming stripped 7 bases from V and 4 bases from J, with 13 bases between. This CDR3 has 13 amino acids. Germline V lookup: CDR1 MNHNS, CDR2 SASEGT. The CDR3: CASTNTGTYGYTF. The CDR3 nucleotides are TGTGCCAGCACCAATACAGGGACCTATGGCTACACCTTC.

On this clonotype itself: At one of its ends the junction is not consistent with the germline gene, which may arise from a read error. This chain uses TRBV18 with TRBJ1-3; D perhaps matches TRBD1 (6 bases). Germline CDR1 and CDR2: KGHSH and LQKENI. The CDR3 spans 17 residues. CDR3 loop: CASSLVTRDKSGNTIYF. The CDR3 nucleotides are TGTGCCAGCTCTCTGGTAACCCGGGACAAATCTGGAAACACCATATATTTC.

This clonotype was detected many times. The rearrangement uses TRBV6-1 and TRBJ2-3, with a tentative D call TRBD2 (6 bases). The CDR3 is 15 residues long. V gave up 7 bases and J gave up 2 bases, with 16 bases separating them. The germline V gene encodes CDR1 MNHNS and CDR2 SASEGT. The chain's CDR3 is CASIEGSGVTDTQYF. The DNA for the CDR3 is TGTGCCAGCATAGAAGGTTCGGGGGTCACAGATACGCAGTATTTT.

This clonotype has ten or more counts. The chain carries TRBV30 and TRBJ2-5; possible D gene TRBD1, 6 bases. CDR1 is GTSNPN and CDR2 is SVGIG in the germline V gene (reference sequence). The CDR3 sequence is 14 residues long. The V and J ends lost 7 bases and 5 bases respectively, with 20 bases between them. In DNA, the CDR3 is TGTGCCTCTGAACCTGGTTGGGGGCAGGAGACCCAGTACTTC. Translation gives CASEPGWGQETQYF.

The table lists this clonotype with many counts. V and J are TRBV10-1 and TRBJ2-7; 11 bases map to TRBD2. J was trimmed by 5 bases and V by 3 bases; bases with no gene match: 3. Germline V gene lookup returns CDR1 WNHNN and CDR2 SYGVQD (reference sequence). The CDR3 consists of 14 residues. The CDR3 nucleotides are TGCGCCAGCAGTGATAGCGGGAGGGTCGACGAGCAGTACTTC. This gives the protein CASSDSGRVDEQYF.

Only a few counts were recorded for this clonotype. V is TRBV24-1 and J is TRBJ1-5; no reliable D call. Germline V gives CDR1 KGHDR, CDR2 SFDVKD. Trimming took off 2 bases at V and 3 bases at J, with 13 bases between the two ends. This CDR3 is built from 16 residues. The CDR3 here is CATSDSRRPYNQPQHF. The CDR3, as DNA: TGTGCCACCAGTGATTCTCGGAGGCCCTACAATCAGCCCCAGCATTTT.

Details on this clonotype: This sequence may be a read error, since a much larger clone differs from it by one base. The chain links TRBV20-1 to TRBJ2-7; the D call may be TRBD1 or TRBD2 (5 bases each). V was pared by 3 bases and J by 6 bases, with 24 bases between. The CDR3 has 16 amino acids. Germline-derived CDR1 and CDR2 are DFQATT and SNEGSKA (reference sequence). CDR3: CSARRIRDPNPSEQYF. The CDR3 DNA follows: TGCAGTGCTAGGAGGATCCGGGACCCTAATCCCAGCGAGCAGTACTTC.

This clonotype was observed many times. The J gene is TRBJ2-1, the V gene TRBV11-2; D is unclear. Germline CDR1 and CDR2: SGHAT and FQNNGV. Trimming took 1 base from V and 7 from J, leaving 8 bases between them. This CDR3 spans 13 amino acids. The CDR3 nucleotides are TGTGCCAGCAGCTTAGGGGGTCCTAATGAGCAGTTCTTC. Amino acid sequence: CASSLGGPNEQFF.

This clonotype was observed at least ten times. The chain has TRBV20-1 and TRBJ2-5; TRBD2 is a possible D gene (6 bases). This CDR3 contains 15 residues. Trimming pared 3 bases from V and 4 bases from J, leaving 18 bases between. The germline gives CDR1 DFQATT, CDR2 SNEGSKA (reference sequence). CDR3 protein: CSASRDSSRGETQYF. As DNA, the CDR3 is TGCAGTGCTAGTAGGGACTCAAGCCGGGGAGAGACCCAGTACTTC.

This chain connects TRBV27 to TRBJ2-6; D is perhaps TRBD1 or TRBD2 (5 bases each). Germline values: CDR1 MNHEY, CDR2 SMNVEV (reference sequence). V shed 6 bases and J shed 4 bases, with 25 bases lying between them. The length of the CDR3 is 19 residues. The CDR3 region is CASRSDTGTGPPGANVLTF. CDR3 coding DNA: TGTGCCAGCAGATCTGACACCGGGACCGGACCTCCAGGGGCCAACGTCCTGACTTTC.

The gene calls are TRBV11-3 and TRBJ2-2; D is unclear. The CDR3 runs 14 residues. V was pared by 5 bases and J by 2 bases, with 9 bases between. Looked up from germline, CDR1 is SGHNT and CDR2 is YENEEA. The DNA of the CDR3 is TGTGCCAGCAGCGAGACAATAAACACCGGGGAGCTGTTTTTT. Its translation: CASSETINTGELFF.

This rearrangement joins TRBV5-1 to TRBJ2-7; D uncertain. From germline, CDR1 is SGHRS and CDR2 YFSETQ. Trimming cost V 4 bases and J 4 bases, with 12 bases left between them. This CDR3 contains 13 residues. CDR3 in DNA: TGCGCCAGCAGCGGGATGGGAAATTACGAGCAGTACTTC. It encodes CASSGMGNYEQYF.

This clonotype was seen a few times. J is TRBJ1-4 and V is TRBV18; D may be TRBD1 (5 bases). Deletions cut 5 bases from V and 1 base from J, with 11 bases between. Per germline, CDR1 KGHSH and CDR2 LQKENI. CDR3 length equals 15 residues. As DNA, the CDR3 is TGTGCCAGCTCATCGCCCCAGGGAACTAATGAAAAACTGTTTTTT. This translates into CASSSPQGTNEKLFF.

This chain connects TRBV28 to TRBJ1-4; perhaps TRBD1 as D (6 bases). The ends were cut back, 5 bases at V and 1 base at J, with 11 bases in the middle. CDR1 and CDR2 from the germline V gene are MDHEN and SYDVKM. This CDR3 region has 15 residues. The CDR3 bases are TGTGCCAGCAGTAACCAGGGGCTAACTAATGAAAAACTGTTTTTT. It specifies CASSNQGLTNEKLFF. Based on the CDR3 plus reference TRBV28 and TRBJ1-4, the full variable domain is DVKVTQSSRYLVKRTGEKVFLECVQDMDHENMFWYRQDPGLGLRLIYFSYDVKMKEKGDIPEGYSVSREKKERFSLILESASTNQTSMYLCASSNQGLTNEKLFFGSGTQLSVL.